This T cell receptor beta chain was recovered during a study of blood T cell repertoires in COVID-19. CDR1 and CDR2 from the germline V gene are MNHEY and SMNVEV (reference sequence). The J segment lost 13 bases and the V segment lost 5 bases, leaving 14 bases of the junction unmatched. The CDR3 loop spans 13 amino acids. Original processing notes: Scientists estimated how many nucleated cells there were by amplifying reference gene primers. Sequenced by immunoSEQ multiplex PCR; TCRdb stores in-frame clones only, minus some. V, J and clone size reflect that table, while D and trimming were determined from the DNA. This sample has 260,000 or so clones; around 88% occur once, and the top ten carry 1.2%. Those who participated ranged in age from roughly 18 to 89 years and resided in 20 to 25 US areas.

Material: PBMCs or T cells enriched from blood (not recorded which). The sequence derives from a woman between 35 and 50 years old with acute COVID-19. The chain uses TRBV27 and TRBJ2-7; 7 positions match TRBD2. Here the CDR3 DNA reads TGTGCCAGCAGTGTTTTGGGGAGGGCGGATTTATACGTC. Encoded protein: CASSVLGRADLYV.